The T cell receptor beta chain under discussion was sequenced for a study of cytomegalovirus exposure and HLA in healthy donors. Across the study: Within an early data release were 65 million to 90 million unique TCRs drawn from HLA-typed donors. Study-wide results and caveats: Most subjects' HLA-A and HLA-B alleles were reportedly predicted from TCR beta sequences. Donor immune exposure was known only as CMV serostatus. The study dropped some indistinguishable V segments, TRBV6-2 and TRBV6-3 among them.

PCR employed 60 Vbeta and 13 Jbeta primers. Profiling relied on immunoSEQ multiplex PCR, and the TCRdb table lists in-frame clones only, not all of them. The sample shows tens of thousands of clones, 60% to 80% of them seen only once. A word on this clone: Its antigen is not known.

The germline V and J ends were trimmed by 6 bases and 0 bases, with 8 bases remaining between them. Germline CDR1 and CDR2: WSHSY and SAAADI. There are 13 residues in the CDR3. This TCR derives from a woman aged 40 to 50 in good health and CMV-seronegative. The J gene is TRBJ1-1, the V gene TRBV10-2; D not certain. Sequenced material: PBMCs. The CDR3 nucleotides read TGCGCCAGCAGCTATCTCCTGAACACTGAAGCTTTCTTT. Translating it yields CASSYLLNTEAFF.